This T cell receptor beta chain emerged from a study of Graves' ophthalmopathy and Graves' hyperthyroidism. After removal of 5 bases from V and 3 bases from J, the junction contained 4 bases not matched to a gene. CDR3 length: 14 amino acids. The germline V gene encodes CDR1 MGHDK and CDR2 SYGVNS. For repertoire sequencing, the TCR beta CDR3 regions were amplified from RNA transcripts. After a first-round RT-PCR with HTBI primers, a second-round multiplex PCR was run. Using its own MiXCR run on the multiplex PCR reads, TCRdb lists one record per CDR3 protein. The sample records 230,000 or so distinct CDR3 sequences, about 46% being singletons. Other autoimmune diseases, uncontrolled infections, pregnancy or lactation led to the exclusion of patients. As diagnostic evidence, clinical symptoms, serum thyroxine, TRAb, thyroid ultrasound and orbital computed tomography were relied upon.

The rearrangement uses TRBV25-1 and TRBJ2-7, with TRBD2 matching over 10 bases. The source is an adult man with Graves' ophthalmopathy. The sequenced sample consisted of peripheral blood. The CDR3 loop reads CASSYASGSYEQYF. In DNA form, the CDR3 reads TGTGCCAGCAGTTACGCTAGCGGGAGCTACGAGCAGTACTTC.